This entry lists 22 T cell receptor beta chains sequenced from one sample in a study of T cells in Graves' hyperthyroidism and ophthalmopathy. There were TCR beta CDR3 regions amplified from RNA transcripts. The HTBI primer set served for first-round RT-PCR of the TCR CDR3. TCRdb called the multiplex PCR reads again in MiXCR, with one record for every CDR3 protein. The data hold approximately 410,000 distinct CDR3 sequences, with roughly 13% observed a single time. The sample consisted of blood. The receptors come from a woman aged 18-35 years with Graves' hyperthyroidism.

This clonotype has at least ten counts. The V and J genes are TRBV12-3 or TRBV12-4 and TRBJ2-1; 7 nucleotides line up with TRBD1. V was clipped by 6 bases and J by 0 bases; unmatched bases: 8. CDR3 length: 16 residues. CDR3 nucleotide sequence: TGTGCCAGCAGCTCAATCCCAGGGGGCTCCTACAATGAGCAGTTCTTC. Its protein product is CASSSIPGGSYNEQFF.

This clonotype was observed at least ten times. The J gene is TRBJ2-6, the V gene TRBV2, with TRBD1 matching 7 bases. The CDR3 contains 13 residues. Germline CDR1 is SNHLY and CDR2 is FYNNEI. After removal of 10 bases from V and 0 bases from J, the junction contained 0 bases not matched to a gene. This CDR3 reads CATGGSGANVLTF. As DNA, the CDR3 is TGTGCCACAGGGGGCTCTGGGGCCAACGTCCTGACTTTC.

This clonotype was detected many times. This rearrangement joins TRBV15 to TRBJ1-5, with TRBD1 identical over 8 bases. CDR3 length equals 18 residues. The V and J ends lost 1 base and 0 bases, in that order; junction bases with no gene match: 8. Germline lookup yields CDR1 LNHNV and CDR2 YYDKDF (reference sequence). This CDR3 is CATSRVGRTGYSNQPQHF. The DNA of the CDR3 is TGTGCCACCAGCAGAGTGGGAAGGACAGGGTATAGCAATCAGCCCCAGCATTTT.

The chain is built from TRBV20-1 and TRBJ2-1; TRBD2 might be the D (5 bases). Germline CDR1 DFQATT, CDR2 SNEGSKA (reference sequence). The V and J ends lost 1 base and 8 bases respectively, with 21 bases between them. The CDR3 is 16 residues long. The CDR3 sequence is CSARGIARGFGDEQFF. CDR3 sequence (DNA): TGCAGTGCTAGAGGAATAGCAAGAGGGTTTGGCGATGAGCAGTTCTTC.

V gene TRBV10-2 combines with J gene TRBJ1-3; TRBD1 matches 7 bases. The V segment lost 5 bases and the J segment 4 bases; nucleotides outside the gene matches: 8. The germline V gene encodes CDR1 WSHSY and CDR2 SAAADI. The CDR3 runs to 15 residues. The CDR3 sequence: CASSLPRTGGNTIYF. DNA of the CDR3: TGCGCCAGCAGTCTCCCCCGGACAGGAGGAAACACCATATATTTT.

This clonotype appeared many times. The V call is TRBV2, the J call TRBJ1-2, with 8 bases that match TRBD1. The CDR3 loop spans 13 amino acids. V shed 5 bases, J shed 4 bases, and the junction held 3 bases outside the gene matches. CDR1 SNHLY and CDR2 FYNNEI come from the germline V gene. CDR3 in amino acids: CASSRQGAYGYTF. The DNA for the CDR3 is TGTGCCAGCAGTCGGCAGGGGGCCTATGGCTACACCTTC.

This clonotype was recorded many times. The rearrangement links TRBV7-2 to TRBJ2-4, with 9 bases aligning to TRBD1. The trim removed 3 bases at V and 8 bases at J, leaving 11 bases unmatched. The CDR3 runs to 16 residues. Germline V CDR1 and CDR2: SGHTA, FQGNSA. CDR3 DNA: TGTGCCAGCAGCTTTCGATACAGGGGGCAGAGGGACATTCAGTACTTC. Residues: CASSFRYRGQRDIQYF.

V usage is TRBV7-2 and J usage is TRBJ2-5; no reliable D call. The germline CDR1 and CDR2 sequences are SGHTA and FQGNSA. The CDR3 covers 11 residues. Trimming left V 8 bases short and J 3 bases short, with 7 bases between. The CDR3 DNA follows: TGTGCCAGCGGGCTCGAAGAGACCCAGTACTTC. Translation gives CASGLEETQYF.

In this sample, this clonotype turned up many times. This chain's CDR3 is CASSFSWEGSSYEQYF. DNA of the CDR3: TGTGCCAGCAGTTTCAGCTGGGAGGGAAGCTCCTACGAGCAGTACTTC. This sequence joins TRBV28 and TRBJ2-7; 7 nucleotides align to TRBD2. In germline, CDR1 is MDHEN, CDR2 SYDVKM. This CDR3 is 16 amino acids long. V was pared by 3 bases and J by 0 bases, with 8 bases of the junction left unmatched. Filled out from reference TRBV28 and TRBJ2-7, the complete variable domain reads DVKVTQSSRYLVKRTGEKVFLECVQDMDHENMFWYRQDPGLGLRLIYFSYDVKMKEKGDIPEGYSVSREKKERFSLILESASTNQTSMYLCASSFSWEGSSYEQYFGPGTRLTVT.

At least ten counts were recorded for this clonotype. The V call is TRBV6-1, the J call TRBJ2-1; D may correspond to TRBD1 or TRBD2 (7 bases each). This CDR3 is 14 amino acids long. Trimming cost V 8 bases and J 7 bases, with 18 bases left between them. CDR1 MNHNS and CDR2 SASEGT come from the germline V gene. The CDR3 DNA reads TGTGCCAGCGGGGAGGGGGGACAGAGGAATGAGCAGTTCTTC. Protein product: CASGEGGQRNEQFF.

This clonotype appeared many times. The CDR3 reads CASSLTGATWYTF. The CDR3 DNA sequence: TGTGCCAGCAGCCTTACCGGGGCTACCTGGTACACCTTC. The chain is built from TRBV3-1 and TRBJ1-2; D is possibly TRBD1 (5 bases). From germline, CDR1 is LGHDT and CDR2 YNNKEL (reference sequence). Trimming pared 4 bases from V and 11 bases from J, leaving 17 bases between. CDR3 length equals 13 residues.

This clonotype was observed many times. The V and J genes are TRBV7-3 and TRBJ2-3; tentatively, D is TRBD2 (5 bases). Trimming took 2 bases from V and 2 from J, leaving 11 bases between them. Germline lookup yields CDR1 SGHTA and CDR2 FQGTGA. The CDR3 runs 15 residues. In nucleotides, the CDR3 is TGTGCCAGCAGCTTACTGAGCGGATCCACAGATACGCAGTATTTT. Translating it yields CASSLLSGSTDTQYF.

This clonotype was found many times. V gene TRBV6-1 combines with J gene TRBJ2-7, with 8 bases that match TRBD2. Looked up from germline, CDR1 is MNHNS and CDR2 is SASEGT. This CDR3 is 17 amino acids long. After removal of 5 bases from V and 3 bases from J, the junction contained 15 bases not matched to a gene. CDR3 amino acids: CASSHPSGRVRNYEQYF. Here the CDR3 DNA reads TGTGCCAGCAGTCACCCTAGCGGGCGCGTCCGAAACTACGAGCAGTACTTC.

The CDR3 reads CASSPPRSGANTGELFF. DNA for the CDR3: TGTGCCAGCAGCCCCCCCCGTAGCGGTGCGAACACCGGGGAGCTGTTTTTT. The rearrangement links TRBV7-9 to TRBJ2-2; weak D call: TRBD2 (6 bases). Trimming took 5 bases from V and 0 from J, leaving 16 bases between them. This CDR3 has 17 amino acids. Germline-derived CDR1 and CDR2 are SEHNR and FQNEAQ (reference sequence).

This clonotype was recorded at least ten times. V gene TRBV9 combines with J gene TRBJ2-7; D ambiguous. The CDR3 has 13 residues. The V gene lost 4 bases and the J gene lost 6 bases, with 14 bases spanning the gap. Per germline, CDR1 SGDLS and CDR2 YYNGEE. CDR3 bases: TGTGCCAGCAGCATAACGACCCAAGGCGAGCAGTACTTC. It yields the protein CASSITTQGEQYF. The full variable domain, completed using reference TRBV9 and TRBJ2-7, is DSGVTQTPKHLITATGQRVTLRCSPRSGDLSVYWYQQSLDQGLQFLIQYYNGEERAKGNILERFSAQQFPDLHSELNLSSLELGDSALYFCASSITTQGEQYFGPGTRLTVT.

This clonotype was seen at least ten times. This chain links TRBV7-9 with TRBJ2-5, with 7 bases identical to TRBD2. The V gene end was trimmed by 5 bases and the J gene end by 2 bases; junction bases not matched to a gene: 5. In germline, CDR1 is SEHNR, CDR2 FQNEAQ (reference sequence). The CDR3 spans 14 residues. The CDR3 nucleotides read TGTGCCAGCAGCCGGGGGGACTTTCAAGAGACCCAGTACTTC. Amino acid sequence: CASSRGDFQETQYF. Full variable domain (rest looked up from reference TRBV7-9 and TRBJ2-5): DTGVSQNPRHKITKRGQNVTFRCDPISEHNRLYWYRQTLGQGPEFLTYFQNEAQLEKSRLLSDRFSAERPKGSFSTLEIQRTEQGDSAMYLCASSRGDFQETQYFGPGTRLLVL.

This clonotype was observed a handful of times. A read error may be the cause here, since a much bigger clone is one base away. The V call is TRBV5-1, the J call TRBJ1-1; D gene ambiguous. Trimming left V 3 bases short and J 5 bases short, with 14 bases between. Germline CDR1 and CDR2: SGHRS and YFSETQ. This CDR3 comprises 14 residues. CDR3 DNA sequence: TGCGCCAGCAGCTCCGGCCGCTCCAGGACTGAAGCTTTCTTT. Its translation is CASSSGRSRTEAFF.

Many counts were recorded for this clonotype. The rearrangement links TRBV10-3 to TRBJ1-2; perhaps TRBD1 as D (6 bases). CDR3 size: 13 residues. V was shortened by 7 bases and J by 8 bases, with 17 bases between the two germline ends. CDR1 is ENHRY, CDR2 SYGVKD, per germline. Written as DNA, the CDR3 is TGTGCCATCACCGAAGGGGGGTTAAGCGGCTACACCTTC. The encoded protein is CAITEGGLSGYTF.

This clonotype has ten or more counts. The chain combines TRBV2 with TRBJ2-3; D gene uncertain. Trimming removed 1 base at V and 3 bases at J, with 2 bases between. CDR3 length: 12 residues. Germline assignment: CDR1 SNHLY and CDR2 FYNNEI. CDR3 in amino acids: CASSEVTDTQYF. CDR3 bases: TGTGCCAGCAGTGAAGTAACAGATACGCAGTATTTT.

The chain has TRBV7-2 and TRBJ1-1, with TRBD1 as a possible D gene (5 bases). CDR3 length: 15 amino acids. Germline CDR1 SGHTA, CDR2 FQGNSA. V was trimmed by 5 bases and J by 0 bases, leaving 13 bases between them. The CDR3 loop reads CASSPLQVMNTEAFF. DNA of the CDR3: TGTGCCAGCAGCCCCCTACAGGTAATGAACACTGAAGCTTTCTTT.

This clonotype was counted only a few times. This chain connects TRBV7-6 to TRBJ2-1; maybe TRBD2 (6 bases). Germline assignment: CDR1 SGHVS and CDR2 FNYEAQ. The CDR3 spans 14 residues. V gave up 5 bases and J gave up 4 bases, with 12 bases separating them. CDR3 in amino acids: CASSKTSGYNEQFF. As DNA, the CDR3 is TGTGCCAGCAGCAAGACTAGTGGGTACAATGAGCAGTTCTTC.

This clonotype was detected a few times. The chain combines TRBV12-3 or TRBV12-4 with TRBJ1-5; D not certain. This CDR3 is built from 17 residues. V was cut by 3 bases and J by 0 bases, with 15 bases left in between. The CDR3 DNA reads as TGTGCCAGCAGTTTCATAATCCAGGAGTATAGCAATCAGCCCCAGCATTTT. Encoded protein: CASSFIIQEYSNQPQHF.